In its sample, the clone carrying this T cell receptor (beta chain) was seen once. Germline CDR1 and CDR2: LGHNA and YNFKEQ. There are 15 residues in the CDR3. V shed 4 bases and J 2 bases; nucleotides not matched to a gene: 6. The data were taken from a study of blood T cell repertoires in COVID-19. Study background: The United States, Italy and Spain supplied acute and convalescent COVID-19 samples. Nucleic acid was either cDNA or gDNA, and it came from T cells, B-cell-depleted T cells, or PBMCs.

Under the authors' procedure: Amplified reference gene primers provided the basis for estimating nucleated cell counts. Measured with immunoSEQ multiplex PCR; TCRdb has only the in-frame clones, and not every one. The V and J calls and the clone size are those of that table, but D and trimming were determined from the DNA. The sample contains roughly 250,000 clones, nearly 90% of which appear only once. The specimen sequenced was peripheral blood. The TCR sequence derives from a woman between 40 and 55 years old who had recovered from COVID-19. The V and J genes are TRBV4-2 and TRBJ2-7, with 9 bases lining up with TRBD1. As DNA, the CDR3 is TGTGCCAGCAGCCCCTCGGGACAGGGAACCTACGAGCAGTACTTC. This encodes CASSPSGQGTYEQYF.